Given below is one T cell receptor beta chain in context. Its target is not known. Germline assignment: CDR1 LGHNA and CDR2 YSLEER. The V segment lost 0 bases and the J segment 1 base; nucleotides outside the gene matches: 6. This CDR3 contains 17 residues. The study sequenced cultured CD4+ T cell DNA using the Oncomine TCR Beta short-read assay. Genomic DNA extraction was carried out from cultured CD4+ T cells. TCRdb itself ran the PCR reads through MiXCR, one entry per CDR3 protein. The data show roughly 11,000 distinct CDR3 sequences, with about 30% seen just once and 15% to 20% held by the top ten. The data were obtained in a study of vaccination and CD4 T cells after COVID-19. Study-wide background: Investigators stimulated cells with overlapping spike peptides drawn from SARS-CoV-2, HCoV-NL63, HCoV-OC43 and HCoV-229E.

Treatment meaning: roughly 10-day PBMC culture with coronavirus spike peptide pools or control peptides (ViraFEST assay). Researchers collected the unexposed donor's CD4+ T cells before the COVID-19 pandemic (2011-2018). Peptide pool stimulation in ViraFEST expanded antigen-specific T cells, whose TCRs were then sequenced. IL-2 at around 9.4 IU/ml and peptide pools at 10 ug/ml were added to PBMCs cultured at 1.5 million to 2 million per well. The genes are TRBV4-3 and TRBJ2-3; 8 bases agree with TRBD2. Sequenced input: CD4+ T cells from blood, cultured in vitro. The TCR was taken from a human donor in good health. The CDR3, as DNA: TGCGCCAGCAGCCAAGATGGGGCGGGAGGTCGCACAGATACGCAGTATTTT. This sequence encodes CASSQDGAGGRTDTQYF.